This T cell receptor beta chain is drawn from a study of cytomegalovirus exposure and HLA in healthy donors. Across the whole study: Unique TCRs numbering some 80 million, obtained from HLA-typed donors, made up an early data release.

Vbeta (60) and Jbeta (13) primers were used in the PCR. Here immunoSEQ multiplex PCR was the method, and the copy in TCRdb shows in-frame clones only, minus some. The sample holds 130,000 or so clones. CDR3 length: 16 residues. The V and J ends lost 1 base and 2 bases respectively, with 11 bases between them. Germline CDR1 is LNHNV and CDR2 is YYDKDF (reference sequence). A remark on this clone: Its cognate antigen is unknown.

Study-wide findings and caveats: A later analysis showed HLA-associated TCR beta chains outstripping equally common others in clonal expansion. Apparent HLA restriction characterized most CMV-associated TCR beta chains in a later analysis.

The sequence was collected from a man between 18 and 35 years old in good health and CMV-seronegative. The specimen was PBMCs. The chain carries TRBV15 and TRBJ2-2; possible D gene TRBD2, 6 bases. CDR3 protein: CATSRAALANTGELFF. The DNA for the CDR3 is TGTGCCACCAGCAGAGCTGCACTAGCTAACACCGGGGAGCTGTTTTTT.